These T cell receptor beta chains were read from a single sample in a study of shared clonotypes between healthy human individuals. Sequencing used immunoSEQ multiplex PCR; TCRdb keeps in-frame clones, though not all of them. Found here are fewer than 400,000 clones, around 74% of them singletons; the top ten hold over 9%. The specimen was memory CD4+ T cells sorted from blood. Receptor source: a man aged 25 to 40 in good health. Each CDR3 is given with its conserved first and last residue. Fields, in order: clone size, V gene, D gene, J gene, CDR3 protein, CDR3 DNA. A D gene is named only where the DNA matches it firmly. Size tells how often a clone was seen (once, few, many) or the class of an expanded clone, and some rows leave it out.

size: -; V: TRBV28; D: TRBD1; J: TRBJ2-2; CDR3: CASSPGQGDTGELFF; DNA: TGTGCCAGCAGCCCCGGACAGGGGGACACCGGGGAGCTGTTTTTT
size: -; V: TRBV5-1; D: -; J: TRBJ2-1; CDR3: CASSPMDFYNEQFF; DNA: TGCGCCAGCAGCCCCATGGACTTCTACAATGAGCAGTTCTTC
size: once; V: TRBV18; D: -; J: TRBJ1-6; CDR3: CASSPQGPMGNSPLHF; DNA: TGTGCCAGCTCACCACAGGGCCCAATGGGGAATTCACCCCTCCACTTT
size: -; V: TRBV5-1; D: TRBD2; J: TRBJ2-7; CDR3: CASSSSGTSVPSQYF; DNA: TGCGCCAGCAGCTCTTCCGGGACTAGCGTTCCAAGCCAGTACTTC
size: -; V: TRBV28; D: TRBD1; J: TRBJ2-2; CDR3: CASRRQGGTGELFF; DNA: TGTGCCAGCAGAAGACAGGGGGGGACCGGGGAGCTGTTTTTT
size: -; V: TRBV7-9; D: TRBD2; J: TRBJ2-5; CDR3: CASSFWTSGQETQYF; DNA: TGTGCCAGCAGCTTTTGGACTAGCGGCCAAGAGACCCAGTACTTC
size: few; V: TRBV19; D: -; J: TRBJ1-3; CDR3: CASGVHGNTIYF; DNA: TGTGCCAGTGGAGTCCATGGAAACACCATATATTTT
size: many; V: TRBV29-1; D: TRBD2; J: TRBJ2-7; CDR3: CSAFVVGGANGQYF; DNA: TGCAGCGCTTTTGTGGTCGGGGGGGCTAATGGGCAGTACTTC
size: -; V: TRBV19; D: -; J: TRBJ1-4; CDR3: CASIWVNEKLFF; DNA: TGTGCCAGTATCTGGGTGAATGAAAAACTGTTTTTT
size: -; V: TRBV11-2; D: TRBD1; J: TRBJ2-1; CDR3: CASSWGPGQGIDNEQFF; DNA: TGTGCCAGCAGCTGGGGGCCGGGACAGGGGATAGACAATGAGCAGTTCTTC
size: -; V: TRBV5-1; D: TRBD2; J: TRBJ2-1; CDR3: CASSRTSGSGDNEQFF; DNA: TGCGCCAGCAGTAGGACTAGCGGGAGTGGGGACAATGAGCAGTTCTTC
size: -; V: TRBV28; D: -; J: TRBJ1-2; CDR3: CGSFGNYGYTF; DNA: TGTGGGAGCTTCGGAAACTATGGCTACACCTTC
size: once; V: TRBV28; D: TRBD1; J: TRBJ2-7; CDR3: CASRGQGGMAYEQYF; DNA: TGTGCCAGCAGGGGACAGGGTGGAATGGCCTACGAGCAGTACTTC
size: -; V: TRBV19; D: -; J: TRBJ2-5; CDR3: CASSIGVWETQYF; DNA: TGTGCCAGTAGTATAGGGGTCTGGGAGACCCAGTACTTC
size: few; V: TRBV29-1; D: -; J: TRBJ2-1; CDR3: CSVEDPGMYNEQFF; DNA: TGCAGCGTTGAAGATCCCGGGATGTACAATGAGCAGTTCTTC
size: -; V: TRBV28; D: -; J: TRBJ2-3; CDR3: CASSWNTDTQYF; DNA: TGTGCCAGCAGTTGGAATACAGATACGCAGTATTTT
size: once; V: TRBV28; D: -; J: TRBJ2-7; CDR3: CASLVAGAGLLEQYF; DNA: TGTGCCAGTCTGGTGGCGGGGGCTGGCCTTCTCGAGCAGTACTTC
size: -; V: TRBV7-2; D: -; J: TRBJ2-7; CDR3: CASSSIGASEQYF; DNA: TGTGCCAGCAGCTCCATAGGGGCTAGCGAGCAGTACTTC
size: -; V: TRBV18; D: -; J: TRBJ1-5; CDR3: CASSAPGRRSNQPQHF; DNA: TGTGCCAGCTCAGCCCCGGGACGGCGGAGCAATCAGCCCCAGCATTTT
size: -; V: TRBV27; D: TRBD2; J: TRBJ2-3; CDR3: CASSFWTSGSDTQYF; DNA: TGTGCCAGCAGTTTCTGGACTAGCGGTTCAGATACGCAGTATTTT
size: -; V: TRBV7-2; D: TRBD2; J: TRBJ2-7; CDR3: CASNQFGGEQYF; DNA: TGTGCCAGCAATCAATTCGGGGGGGAGCAGTACTTC
size: -; V: TRBV25-1; D: -; J: TRBJ1-1; CDR3: CASSDNRANTEAFF; DNA: TGTGCCAGCAGTGATAACAGGGCCAACACTGAAGCTTTCTTT
size: -; V: TRBV27; D: TRBD2; J: TRBJ2-5; CDR3: CASRPGGKGETQYF; DNA: TGTGCCAGCCGTCCCGGGGGGAAGGGGGAGACCCAGTACTTC
size: few; V: TRBV28; D: TRBD1; J: TRBJ1-5; CDR3: CASSLTGGYQPQHF; DNA: TGTGCCAGCAGCCTCACAGGGGGCTACCAGCCCCAGCATTTT
size: -; V: TRBV2; D: -; J: TRBJ1-1; CDR3: CASMANTEAFF; DNA: TGTGCCAGCATGGCGAACACTGAAGCTTTCTTT
size: -; V: TRBV5-6; D: TRBD2; J: TRBJ2-1; CDR3: CASSKRTSGRYNEQFF; DNA: TGTGCCAGCAGCAAACGGACTAGCGGGAGGTACAATGAGCAGTTCTTC
size: -; V: TRBV27; D: TRBD1; J: TRBJ2-3; CDR3: CASSLWGTGSTDTQYF; DNA: TGTGCCAGCAGTCTTTGGGGGACAGGGAGCACAGATACGCAGTATTTT
size: few; V: TRBV19; D: -; J: TRBJ2-1; CDR3: CASSRPPFDSLYNEQFF; DNA: TGTGCCAGTAGTAGACCGCCTTTCGACTCGCTCTACAATGAGCAGTTCTTC
size: -; V: TRBV4-2; D: TRBD2; J: TRBJ2-1; CDR3: CASSQVKRGGSYNEQFF; DNA: TGTGCCAGCAGCCAAGTGAAGCGCGGGGGGTCCTACAATGAGCAGTTCTTC
size: -; V: TRBV7-3; D: -; J: TRBJ2-2; CDR3: CASSLLGVGELFF; DNA: TGTGCCAGCAGCTTATTGGGGGTCGGGGAGCTGTTTTTT